The 29 T cell receptor beta chains presented below share a single source sample, sequenced in a study of blood T cells in healthy people across ages. With a J-beta primer mix and a sample-barcoded 5' primer, a second PCR ran roughly 6 to 12 cycles. TCRdb recomputed calls from the 5' RACE reads with MiXCR, one row per CDR3 protein. The data show about 1,400,000 distinct CDR3 sequences, roughly 60% seen once. The sequenced sample consisted of blood. These TCRs come from a man younger than 35 in good health.

This clonotype has more than one count but fewer than ten. The rearrangement links TRBV4-1 to TRBJ2-7; D is uncertain. Trimming took off 4 bases at V and 1 base at J, with 11 bases between the two ends. Germline V gene data show CDR1 as MGHRA and CDR2 as YSYEKL. CDR3 length equals 14 residues. The CDR3 region has the DNA TGCGCCAGCAGCCCCGTAGCAAGGTCCTACGAGCAGTACTTC. As protein: CASSPVARSYEQYF.

This clonotype was picked up one time. This rearrangement joins TRBV6-5 to TRBJ2-7, with TRBD1 as a possible D gene (5 bases). V shed 11 bases and J shed 2 bases, with 13 bases lying between them. This CDR3 spans 12 amino acids. Germline loops: CDR1 MNHEY, CDR2 SVGAGI. CDR3 nucleotide sequence: TGTGCCGGCGGACACGGCCCCTACGAGCAGTACTTC. Its translation is CAGGHGPYEQYF.

The chain carries TRBV7-2 and TRBJ1-2; weak D call: TRBD1 (5 bases). There are 15 residues in the CDR3. The V gene's germline CDR1 is SGHTA and CDR2 FQGNSA. V was clipped by 4 bases and J by 6 bases, with 18 bases between them. CDR3 DNA: TGTGCCAGCAGCTACCGGGACTCAGTCCGGGATGGCTACACCTTC. This translates into CASSYRDSVRDGYTF.

This clonotype was observed a single time. The chain combines TRBV19 with TRBJ2-7; no reliable D call. Germline-derived CDR1 and CDR2 are LNHDA and SQIVND (reference sequence). CDR3 length equals 11 residues. V lost 10 bases to trimming and J lost 4 bases, with 11 bases between them. The CDR3 region is CAITDGYEQYF. The CDR3 nucleotides are TGTGCCATAACGGACGGGTACGAGCAGTACTTC.

The chain is built from TRBV29-1 and TRBJ2-5; D remains unclear. The CDR3 has 14 residues. CDR1 is SQVTM and CDR2 is ANQGSEA in the germline V gene. V lost 2 bases to trimming and J lost 3 bases, with 13 bases between them. CDR3 in DNA: TGCAGCGTTGAAATTCCGGATGGAGAAGAGACCCAGTACTTC. As protein: CSVEIPDGEETQYF. Looking up the rest from reference TRBV29-1 and TRBJ2-5 gives the full variable domain: SAVISQKPSRDICQRGTSLTIQCQVDSQVTMMFWYRQQPGQSLTLIATANQGSEATYESGFVIDKFPISRPNLTFSTLTVSNMSPEDSSIYLCSVEIPDGEETQYFGPGTRLLVL.

V is TRBV7-8 and J is TRBJ2-5; TRBD1 matches at 7 bases. The J call may be faulty, since TRBJ2-7 better matches the DNA end. This CDR3 spans 14 amino acids. Germline V lookup: CDR1 SGHVS, CDR2 FQNEAQ. Here the CDR3 reads CASIKGAPTYEQYF. The CDR3 coding sequence is TGTGCCAGCATAAAGGGGGCCCCTACCTACGAGCAGTACTTC.

Comment on this clonotype: Given a much more abundant clone one base away, this may be a read error. J is TRBJ2-3 and V is TRBV24-1; D gene uncertain. The CDR3 is 17 amino acids. Trimming removed 3 bases at V and 2 bases at J, with 17 bases between. Looked up from germline, CDR1 is KGHDR and CDR2 is SFDVKD. The chain's CDR3 is CATSDHSEEPTTDTQYF. The CDR3 DNA reads as TGTGCCACCAGTGATCATTCCGAGGAGCCAACCACAGATACGCAGTATTTT.

This chain connects TRBV12-3 or TRBV12-4 to TRBJ2-3; the match to TRBD1 covers 11 bases. CDR3 length equals 21 residues. Unmatched junction bases numbered 18, after V lost 3 bases and J lost 1 base. CDR3 DNA: TGTGCCAGCAGTTTTTTGCAGGCCCCGGACAGGGGGCGCATTGGCACAGATACGCAGTATTTT. Translation gives CASSFLQAPDRGRIGTDTQYF.

As for this clonotype: The junction departs from the called germline gene at one end, perhaps through a read error. V usage is TRBV7-9 and J usage is TRBJ2-1; 7 bases match TRBD1. The CDR3 spans 16 residues. Germline CDR1 and CDR2: SEHNR and FQNEAQ (reference sequence). CDR3 in amino acids: CASRLDPGTAYNEQFF. The CDR3 coding sequence is TGTGCCAGCAGATTAGATCCAGGGACAGCCTACAATGAGCAGTTCTTC.

This clonotype was picked up a small number of times. The CDR3 is CASTRGPDYNEQFF. The CDR3 DNA follows: TGTGCCAGCACCCGGGGACCGGACTACAATGAGCAGTTCTTC. The chain is built from TRBV7-2 and TRBJ2-1; D may match TRBD1 or TRBD2 (5 bases each). This CDR3 has 14 residues. V was shortened by 7 bases and J by 3 bases, with 13 bases between the two germline ends. Germline assignment: CDR1 SGHTA and CDR2 FQGNSA.

The CDR3 loop reads CASNTALNQPQHF. The CDR3 region has the DNA TGTGCCAGCAATACGGCGCTCAATCAGCCCCAGCATTTT. The chain combines TRBV6-6 with TRBJ1-5; D not resolved. The CDR3 has 13 residues. The ends were cut back, 7 bases at V and 3 bases at J, with 10 bases in the middle. CDR1 MNHNY and CDR2 SVGAGI come from the germline V gene (reference sequence).

The chain uses TRBV27 and TRBJ2-5, with 15 positions matching TRBD2. Trimming cost V 5 bases and J 7 bases; bases outside gene matches: 5. Germline loops: CDR1 MNHEY, CDR2 SMNVEV (reference sequence). CDR3 length: 15 residues. The CDR3 nucleotides read TGTGCCAGCAGTCAGGGACTAGCGGGGGGACTGACCCAGTACTTC. It encodes CASSQGLAGGLTQYF.

This clonotype occurred a few times. This rearrangement joins TRBV4-1 to TRBJ2-5; D remains ambiguous. This CDR3 spans 16 amino acids. The germline gives CDR1 MGHRA, CDR2 YSYEKL. The V and J ends lost 0 bases and 4 bases respectively, with 15 bases between them. The CDR3: CASSQDQTVNRETQYF. In DNA form, the CDR3 reads TGCGCCAGCAGCCAAGATCAAACAGTCAATCGAGAGACCCAGTACTTC.

The rearrangement links TRBV7-2 to TRBJ1-2; the D is unclear. Trimming removed 5 bases from V and 7 bases from J, with 14 bases in between. The CDR3 contains 13 residues. Germline V gene lookup returns CDR1 SGHTA and CDR2 FQGNSA. The CDR3: CASSADNIGGYTF. CDR3 nucleotide sequence: TGTGCCAGCAGCGCCGATAATATCGGTGGCTACACCTTC.

This chain uses TRBV6-6 with TRBJ2-1; 9 bases map to TRBD2. Germline V gives CDR1 MNHNY, CDR2 SVGAGI (reference sequence). V lost 1 base to trimming and J lost 6 bases; unmatched junction nucleotides: 10. This CDR3 comprises 17 residues. The CDR3 protein is CASSYLRGGRIGNEQFF. CDR3 sequence (DNA): TGTGCCAGCAGTTACTTGCGGGGGGGCCGAATTGGCAATGAGCAGTTCTTC.

Only a few counts were recorded for this clonotype. J is TRBJ1-4 and V is TRBV12-3 or TRBV12-4; no definite D call. Deletions cut 4 bases from V and 5 bases from J, with 11 bases between. The CDR3 spans 14 residues. The CDR3 loop reads CASSSRGENEKLFF. DNA of the CDR3: TGTGCCAGCAGTTCCCGGGGTGAAAATGAAAAACTGTTTTTT.

This clonotype was detected once. The gene calls are TRBV7-9 and TRBJ1-4, with 12 bases that match TRBD1. Germline V CDR1 and CDR2: SEHNR, FQNEAQ (reference sequence). The CDR3 sequence is 16 residues long. J gave up 7 bases and V 1 base, and 4 bases lay outside the gene matches. Here the CDR3 DNA reads TGTGCCAGCAGCTTAGAGGGACAGGGGGCAGGTGAAAAACTGTTTTTT. Encoded protein: CASSLEGQGAGEKLFF.

This clonotype was observed a handful of times. The chain has TRBV4-1 and TRBJ2-3; no clear D gene. V shed 5 bases and J shed 3 bases, with 18 bases lying between them. Per the germline V gene, CDR1 is MGHRA and CDR2 is YSYEKL. This CDR3 spans 16 amino acids. The CDR3 loop reads CASSTLRLDRTDTQYF. The CDR3 DNA follows: TGCGCCAGCAGCACCCTTCGGCTAGATCGGACAGATACGCAGTATTTT.

The chain carries TRBV2 and TRBJ2-1, with 14 nucleotides matching TRBD2. Germline V gives CDR1 SNHLY, CDR2 FYNNEI. The CDR3 extends over 16 amino acids. The ends lost 4 bases at V and 6 bases at J; junction bases unmatched: 5. CDR3 in amino acids: CASSGATSGRVNEQFF. CDR3 nucleotide sequence: TGTGCCAGCAGTGGCGCGACTAGCGGGAGGGTCAATGAGCAGTTCTTC.

The chain recombines TRBV29-1 with TRBJ1-5; possibly TRBD1 for D (6 bases). CDR1 and CDR2 (germline): SQVTM, ANQGSEA. The CDR3 is 13 amino acids. V lost 5 bases to trimming and J lost 5 bases, with 13 bases between them. The CDR3 protein is CSVNRQEDQPQHF. CDR3 coding DNA: TGCAGCGTTAATAGACAGGAGGATCAGCCCCAGCATTTT.

This sequence joins TRBV20-1 and TRBJ2-7; no definite D call. The CDR3 loop spans 13 amino acids. Trimming removed 6 bases at V and 0 bases at J, with 12 bases between. Germline CDR1 DFQATT, CDR2 SNEGSKA (reference sequence). CDR3 region: CSADRVRSYEQYF. The CDR3 DNA sequence: TGCAGTGCGGATAGAGTCCGCTCCTACGAGCAGTACTTC.

Points on this clonotype: One end of the junction varies from germline; a read error may be responsible. V is TRBV6-5 and J is TRBJ2-1; tentative D call: TRBD2 (5 bases). CDR1 and CDR2 (germline): MNHEY, SVGAGI. This CDR3 is built from 16 residues. For the CDR3, the DNA is TGTGCCAGCAAGGGTGGCGTCGCTAGCTCCTACAGTGAGCAGTTCTTC. The encoded protein is CASKGGVASSYSEQFF.

Note on this clonotype: Mismatch with germline at one junction end may stem from a read error. V gene TRBV5-1 combines with J gene TRBJ1-5; 7 bases line up with TRBD1. Per germline, CDR1 SGHRS and CDR2 YFSETQ. The CDR3 is 14 residues long. The CDR3 protein is CASSPGTVYQPQHF. In nucleotides, the CDR3 is TGTGCCAGCAGCCCAGGGACAGTTTATCAGCCCCAGCATTTT.

CDR3 in amino acids: CASSLFGDPSTDTQYF. In nucleotides, the CDR3 is TGTGCCAGCAGCCTCTTCGGAGATCCTAGCACAGATACGCAGTATTTT. This chain links TRBV14 with TRBJ2-3; D is uncertain. This CDR3 region has 16 residues. V was clipped by 4 bases and J by 0 bases, with 14 bases between them. CDR1 SGHDN and CDR2 FVKESK come from the germline V gene.

This clonotype appeared a single time. Here the CDR3 DNA reads TGTGCCAGCAGTGACGGGTTTAACACTGAAGCTTTCTTT. It translates to CASSDGFNTEAFF. The chain employs TRBV25-1 and TRBJ1-1; no clear D. The CDR3 consists of 13 residues. CDR1 and CDR2 (germline): MGHDK, SYGVNS. Trimming shortened V by 3 bases and J by 2 bases, and 7 bases separated the two germline ends.

V usage is TRBV12-3 or TRBV12-4 and J usage is TRBJ1-2; D remains ambiguous. The CDR3 length is 16 residues. V was cut by 6 bases and J by 1 base, with 18 bases left in between. CDR3 sequence reads: CASRPGNQIINYGYTF. DNA of the CDR3: TGTGCCAGCAGGCCGGGAAACCAAATTATTAACTATGGCTACACCTTC.

The V and J genes are TRBV20-1 and TRBJ1-1; no clear D. V dropped 5 bases and J dropped 0 bases, with 13 bases sitting between them. Germline lookup yields CDR1 DFQATT and CDR2 SNEGSKA (reference sequence). The CDR3 sequence is 14 residues long. CDR3: CSASDLGMNTEAFF. In DNA form, the CDR3 reads TGCAGTGCTTCGGACTTGGGGATGAACACTGAAGCTTTCTTT.

V and J are TRBV7-2 and TRBJ2-3, with 13 bases fitting TRBD2. The CDR3 is made up of 17 amino acids. J gave up 6 bases and V 1 base, and 7 bases lay outside the gene matches. Germline lookup yields CDR1 SGHTA and CDR2 FQGNSA. The CDR3 region is CASSLGTGLAGSDTQYF. The CDR3 coding sequence is TGTGCCAGCAGCTTAGGGACGGGACTAGCGGGATCCGATACGCAGTATTTT.

This chain joins TRBV10-3 and TRBJ2-1, with 14 positions matching TRBD2. Germline trimming cut 4 bases from V and 0 bases from J; bases unmatched to any gene: 8. Germline CDR1 and CDR2: ENHRY and SYGVKD. CDR3 length equals 19 residues. CDR3 sequence reads: CAISGPGTSGRGSYNEQFF. DNA of the CDR3: TGTGCCATCAGTGGTCCCGGGACTAGCGGGAGAGGCTCCTACAATGAGCAGTTCTTC.